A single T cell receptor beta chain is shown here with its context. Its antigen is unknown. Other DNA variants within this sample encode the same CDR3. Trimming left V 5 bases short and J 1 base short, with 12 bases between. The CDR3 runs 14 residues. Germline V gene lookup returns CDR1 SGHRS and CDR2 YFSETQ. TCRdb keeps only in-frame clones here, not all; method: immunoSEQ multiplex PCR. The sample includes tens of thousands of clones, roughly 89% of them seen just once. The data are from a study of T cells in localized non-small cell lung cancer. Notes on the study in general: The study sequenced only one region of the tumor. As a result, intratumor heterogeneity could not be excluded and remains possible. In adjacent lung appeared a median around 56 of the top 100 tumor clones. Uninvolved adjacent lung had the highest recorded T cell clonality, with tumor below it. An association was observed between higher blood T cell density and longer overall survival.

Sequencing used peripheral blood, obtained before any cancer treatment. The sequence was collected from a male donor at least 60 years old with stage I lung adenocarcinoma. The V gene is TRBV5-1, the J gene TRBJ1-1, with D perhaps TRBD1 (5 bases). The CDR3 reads CASRTGTANTEAFF. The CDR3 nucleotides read TGCGCCAGCAGAACCGGGACGGCGAACACTGAAGCTTTCTTT.